The source of this TCR beta chain is a study of T and B cells in COVID-19 patients. Broader study findings: CD4+, regulatory T cell, CD8+ and sorted SARS-CoV-2-responsive or tetramer+ T cells were not yet sequenced.

Multiplex PCR with BIOMED2 TRB-A/B primer pools amplified TRB rearrangements. TCRdb fed the multiplex PCR reads into MiXCR, producing one record per CDR3 protein. Seen here are roughly 15,000 distinct CDR3 sequences, over 25% observed once, and the top ten hold approximately 3.3%. CDR1 is SQVTM and CDR2 is ANQGSEA in the germline V gene. CDR3 length: 18 amino acids. J lost 2 bases, V lost 5 bases, and 19 bases had no gene match. By sample fraction, this clonotype is medium-sized. What it recognizes is unknown. Blood genomic DNA input for TRB amplification was about 240-550 ng. The chain has TRBV29-1 and TRBJ2-5; 8 bases are a match to TRBD2. Source material: blood. The source of this sequence is a human donor who had recovered from COVID-19. This chain's CDR3 is CSVRVLGGSGGPQETQYF. The CDR3 DNA is TGCAGCGTTAGGGTACTTGGAGGGAGCGGGGGTCCTCAAGAGACCCAGTACTTC.